Listed here are 23 T cell receptor beta chains from one sample, sequenced in a study of shared clonotypes between healthy human individuals. Naive CD8 isolation took CD45RO-negative cells positively selected for CCR7 and excluded terminally differentiated effector memory CD45RA+ cells. The table came from immunoSEQ multiplex PCR; TCRdb's copy has only in-frame clones and leaves some out. The table records hundreds of thousands of clones, approximately 96% of them present only once. Sequences were obtained from naive CD8+ T cells sorted from blood. These receptors came from a woman between 25 and 40 years old in good health.

V usage is TRBV28 and J usage is TRBJ2-7; tentatively, D is TRBD2 (7 bases). V lost 7 bases and J lost 3, with 13 bases in between. There are 13 residues in the CDR3. CDR1 and CDR2 from the germline V gene are MDHEN and SYDVKM. DNA of the CDR3: TGTGCCAGCAACTCGCGGGGGCACTACGAGCAGTACTTC. Translating it yields CASNSRGHYEQYF.

V gene TRBV11-2 combines with J gene TRBJ2-3, with TRBD2 matching 12 bases. This CDR3 spans 14 amino acids. Germline CDR1 SGHAT, CDR2 FQNNGV. V shed 7 bases and J 4 bases; nucleotides not matched to a gene: 3. CDR3 region: CASNLAGGADTQYF. In nucleotides, the CDR3 is TGTGCCAGCAACCTAGCGGGAGGGGCAGATACGCAGTATTTT.

The CDR3 DNA sequence: TGTGCCAGCAAAAGTTCCGGGACAGAGTTAATGGATACGCAGTATTTT. Translating it yields CASKSSGTELMDTQYF. V usage is TRBV2 and J usage is TRBJ2-3; TRBD1 matches at 7 bases. The germline gives CDR1 SNHLY, CDR2 FYNNEI. Trimming at V came to 7 bases and at J to 6 bases, leaving 16 bases not matched to a gene. This CDR3 comprises 16 residues.

Only one count was recorded for this clone. The chain couples TRBV6-5 to TRBJ1-2; TRBD1 matches 8 bases. There are 13 residues in the CDR3. The V and J ends lost 5 bases and 7 bases, in that order; junction bases with no gene match: 6. CDR1 MNHEY and CDR2 SVGAGI come from the germline V gene. The CDR3 DNA follows: TGTGCCAGCAGTCCCTTGACAGGGGCTGGCTACACCTTC. This sequence encodes CASSPLTGAGYTF.

This chain connects TRBV27 to TRBJ2-7; D remains unclear. This CDR3 comprises 14 residues. V shed 5 bases and J shed 2 bases, with 13 bases lying between them. The germline CDR1 and CDR2 sequences are MNHEY and SMNVEV (reference sequence). CDR3 in amino acids: CASSPHPEAYEQYF. CDR3 bases: TGTGCCAGCAGTCCCCACCCGGAAGCCTACGAGCAGTACTTC.

J is TRBJ1-4 and V is TRBV7-6, with D perhaps TRBD1 (5 bases). Germline V gene sequence: CDR1 SGHVS, CDR2 FNYEAQ. The V end lost 1 base, the J end lost 5 bases, and 11 bases lay between the germline ends. There are 15 residues in the CDR3. The CDR3 region has the DNA TGTGCCAGCAGCTTAGAGGGAGGGGCCAATGAAAAACTGTTTTTT. The encoded protein is CASSLEGGANEKLFF. Combining the CDR3 with reference TRBV7-6 and TRBJ1-4 gives the whole variable domain GAGVSQSPRYKVTKRGQDVALRCDPISGHVSLYWYRQALGQGPEFLTYFNYEAQQDKSGLPNDRFSAERPEGSISTLTIQRTEQRDSAMYRCASSLEGGANEKLFFGSGTQLSVL.

The chain recombines TRBV5-8 with TRBJ2-5; no definite D call. V dropped 2 bases and J dropped 9 bases, with 8 bases sitting between them. This CDR3 contains 11 residues. Germline CDR1 is SGHTS and CDR2 is YDEGEE. The CDR3: CASSFPGAQYF. Here the CDR3 DNA reads TGTGCCAGCAGCTTTCCTGGGGCCCAGTACTTC.

This chain connects TRBV13 to TRBJ2-3; 9 nucleotides align to TRBD2. The ends lost 8 bases at V and 2 bases at J; junction bases unmatched: 8. There are 15 residues in the CDR3. CDR1 and CDR2 from the germline V gene are PRHDT and FYEKMQ (reference sequence). The CDR3 region has the DNA TGTGCCAGCGGGGAGACTAGCGGATTCACAGATACGCAGTATTTT. It specifies CASGETSGFTDTQYF.

The V call is TRBV7-9, the J call TRBJ2-5; no definite D call. Trimming removed 5 bases from V and 5 bases from J, with 15 bases in between. This CDR3 comprises 14 residues. CDR1 is SEHNR, CDR2 FQNEAQ, per germline (reference sequence). CDR3 amino acids: CASSLTPAEETQYF. The CDR3 DNA reads as TGTGCCAGCAGCCTTACACCGGCCGAGGAGACCCAGTACTTC.

The V gene is TRBV27, the J gene TRBJ2-1, with TRBD2 identical over 11 bases. The CDR3 totals 14 residues. Germline CDR1 is MNHEY and CDR2 is SMNVEV (reference sequence). J lost 7 bases, V lost 5 bases, and 4 bases had no gene match. Written as DNA, the CDR3 is TGTGCCAGCAGTACACGGACTAGCGGGAATGAGCAGTTCTTC. Protein: CASSTRTSGNEQFF.

This clone was recorded once. The gene calls are TRBV5-1 and TRBJ2-1; no clear D. V lost 5 bases and J 2 bases, leaving 17 bases between the germline ends. The CDR3 runs 16 residues. CDR1 is SGHRS and CDR2 is YFSETQ in the germline V gene. The CDR3 reads CASSPESTSAYNEQFF. The CDR3 DNA sequence: TGCGCCAGCAGTCCGGAGTCGACGTCCGCCTACAATGAGCAGTTCTTC.

The chain recombines TRBV28 with TRBJ2-7; TRBD2 is a possible D gene (6 bases). CDR3 length: 12 residues. V dropped 9 bases and J dropped 4 bases, with 13 bases sitting between them. Germline V gives CDR1 MDHEN, CDR2 SYDVKM. The CDR3 sequence is CASNGGEYEQYF. As DNA, the CDR3 is TGTGCCAGTAATGGCGGGGAATACGAGCAGTACTTC.

The chain employs TRBV30 and TRBJ2-7; D gene unclear. This CDR3 is built from 13 residues. The V gene lost 0 bases and the J gene lost 2 bases, with 8 bases spanning the gap. Germline V CDR1 and CDR2: GTSNPN, SVGIG (reference sequence). CDR3 coding DNA: TGTGCCTGGAGTGTGGGCCTAGCCTACGAGCAGTACTTC. Its protein product is CAWSVGLAYEQYF.

The rearrangement joins TRBV2 to TRBJ1-4; D is undetermined. Trimming took 2 bases from V and 5 from J, leaving 12 bases between them. The CDR3 length is 15 residues. CDR1 and CDR2 (germline): SNHLY, FYNNEI. In DNA, the CDR3 is TGTGCCAGCAGTGAACCGAACGACCCGAATGAAAAACTGTTTTTT. This sequence encodes CASSEPNDPNEKLFF. The full variable domain, rest sourced from reference TRBV2 and TRBJ1-4, is EPEVTQTPSHQVTQMGQEVILRCVPISNHLYFYWYRQILGQKVEFLVSFYNNEISEKSEIFDDQFSVERPDGSNFTLKIRSTKLEDSAMYFCASSEPNDPNEKLFFGSGTQLSVL.

The rearrangement joins TRBV18 to TRBJ2-3; 11 nucleotides align to TRBD2. This CDR3 spans 17 amino acids. V trimming: 3 bases; J trimming: 2 bases; junction bases outside the gene matches: 7. Germline CDR1 KGHSH, CDR2 LQKENI. The CDR3, as DNA: TGTGCCAGCTCACCCGAGACTAGCGGGATTTCCACAGATACGCAGTATTTT. It is translated as CASSPETSGISTDTQYF. The full variable domain, with the rest looked up from reference TRBV18 and TRBJ2-3, is NAGVMQNPRHLVRRRGQEARLRCSPMKGHSHVYWYRQLPEEGLKFMVYLQKENIIDESGMPKERFSAEFPKEGPSILRIQQVVRGDSAAYFCASSPETSGISTDTQYFGPGTRLTVL.

The V and J genes are TRBV29-1 and TRBJ1-3; D is unresolved. Germline lookup yields CDR1 SQVTM and CDR2 ANQGSEA. V lost 1 base to trimming and J lost 4 bases, with 5 bases between them. The CDR3 totals 12 residues. CDR3 in DNA: TGCAGCGTTGAAGCGGGGGGAAACACCATATATTTT. Its protein product is CSVEAGGNTIYF.

The chain is built from TRBV5-1 and TRBJ2-7, with TRBD2 matching 12 bases. Unmatched junction bases numbered 8, after V lost 4 bases and J lost 3 bases. This CDR3 region has 16 residues. The germline CDR1 and CDR2 sequences are SGHRS and YFSETQ. The CDR3: CASSTTSGRTSYEQYF. DNA of the CDR3: TGCGCCAGCAGCACCACTAGCGGGAGGACTAGCTACGAGCAGTACTTC.

This clone was observed a single time. The chain uses TRBV11-2 and TRBJ2-5, with unresolved D. V dropped 1 base and J dropped 2 bases, with 11 bases sitting between them. This CDR3 contains 15 residues. Germline CDR1 reads SGHAT; CDR2 reads FQNNGV. The CDR3 DNA sequence: TGTGCCAGCAGCTTAGTATCCGAACTACAAGAGACCCAGTACTTC. Translating gives CASSLVSELQETQYF.

The J gene is TRBJ2-7, the V gene TRBV28; no clear D gene. Trimming removed 3 bases at V and 0 bases at J, with 9 bases between. The CDR3 consists of 14 residues. Germline-derived CDR1 and CDR2 are MDHEN and SYDVKM. CDR3 DNA sequence: TGTGCCAGCAGTTTTTCCGAAAGCTCCTACGAGCAGTACTTC. It codes for CASSFSESSYEQYF.

The genes are TRBV2 and TRBJ1-3, with a weak D call TRBD1 (6 bases). V was shortened by 9 bases and J by 0 bases, with 15 bases between the two germline ends. The germline V gene encodes CDR1 SNHLY and CDR2 FYNNEI. This CDR3 is 15 amino acids long. In DNA, the CDR3 is TGTGCCAGACAGGACAGCCGCATCTCTGGAAACACCATATATTTT. This encodes CARQDSRISGNTIYF.

The chain has TRBV10-1 and TRBJ2-3, with 10 positions matching TRBD2. The V gene's germline CDR1 is WNHNN and CDR2 SYGVQD (reference sequence). Unmatched junction bases numbered 3, after V lost 4 bases and J lost 2 bases. The CDR3 covers 15 residues. Here the CDR3 reads CASSGTSGYTDTQYF. The CDR3 coding sequence is TGCGCCAGCAGTGGGACTAGCGGCTACACAGATACGCAGTATTTT.

This chain connects TRBV28 to TRBJ2-1; no firm D call. Germline CDR1 MDHEN, CDR2 SYDVKM. The V and J ends lost 3 bases and 9 bases respectively, with 12 bases between them. This CDR3 has 13 residues. DNA of the CDR3: TGTGCCAGCAGTTTTAATAGTCTCTTTGAGCAGTTCTTC. Translating gives CASSFNSLFEQFF.

CDR3 protein: CASSLEVAGIYQETQYF. For the CDR3, the DNA is TGTGCCAGCAGTTTGGAGGTTGCGGGGATTTACCAAGAGACCCAGTACTTC. J is TRBJ2-5 and V is TRBV28; possibly TRBD2 for D (6 bases). This CDR3 spans 17 amino acids. V was trimmed by 3 bases and J by 0 bases, leaving 17 bases between them. Germline-derived CDR1 and CDR2 are MDHEN and SYDVKM.